This T cell receptor (beta chain) emerged from a study of T-cell reconstitution after alpha-beta-depleted transplantation in children. Per germline, CDR1 SGDLS and CDR2 YYNGEE. The V end was cut by 5 bases, the J end by 2 bases, with 22 bases between. There are 17 residues in the CDR3. Unique molecular identifiers were used to barcode this TCRbeta library. TCRdb re-derived calls from the PCR reads in MiXCR, one entry per CDR3 protein. The sample records approximately 640,000 distinct CDR3 sequences, around 17% being singletons. The sequenced sample was PBMCs from the stem cell graft donor, obtained from the stem cell graft. The clonotype originates from a human donor who donated a stem cell graft to a child with acute myeloid leukemia. The chain recombines TRBV9 with TRBJ2-5; the D gene is possibly TRBD2 (6 bases). CDR3 sequence (DNA): TGTGCCAGCAGTTCCAACCGGGACTTCGGACCTCAAGAGACCCAGTACTTC. Amino acids: CASSSNRDFGPQETQYF.